The T cell receptor beta chain described here comes from a study of blood T cell repertoires in COVID-19. Across the study: The United States, Italy and Spain supplied acute and convalescent COVID-19 samples. From T cells, B-cell-depleted T cells, or PBMCs came the material, which was cDNA or gDNA.

In the authors' methods: It was from reference gene primer amplification that nucleated cell counts were estimated. The method was immunoSEQ multiplex PCR; TCRdb's version includes in-frame clones alone and lacks a portion of them. For V, J and clone size, that table is used; D and trimming come from the DNA. The profile shows 250,000 to 300,000 clones, about 73% of them singletons. V lost 6 bases to trimming and J lost 1 base; unmatched junction nucleotides: 3. This CDR3 has 14 amino acids. Germline values: CDR1 MNHEY, CDR2 SVGAGI. The source is a woman of 80 years or more with acute or convalescent COVID-19. Source material: peripheral blood. V usage is TRBV6-5 and J usage is TRBJ1-5, with TRBD1 identical over 7 bases. In nucleotides, the CDR3 is TGTGCCAGCAGCAAGGGACAGAGCAATCAGCCCCAGCATTTT. Amino acids: CASSKGQSNQPQHF.